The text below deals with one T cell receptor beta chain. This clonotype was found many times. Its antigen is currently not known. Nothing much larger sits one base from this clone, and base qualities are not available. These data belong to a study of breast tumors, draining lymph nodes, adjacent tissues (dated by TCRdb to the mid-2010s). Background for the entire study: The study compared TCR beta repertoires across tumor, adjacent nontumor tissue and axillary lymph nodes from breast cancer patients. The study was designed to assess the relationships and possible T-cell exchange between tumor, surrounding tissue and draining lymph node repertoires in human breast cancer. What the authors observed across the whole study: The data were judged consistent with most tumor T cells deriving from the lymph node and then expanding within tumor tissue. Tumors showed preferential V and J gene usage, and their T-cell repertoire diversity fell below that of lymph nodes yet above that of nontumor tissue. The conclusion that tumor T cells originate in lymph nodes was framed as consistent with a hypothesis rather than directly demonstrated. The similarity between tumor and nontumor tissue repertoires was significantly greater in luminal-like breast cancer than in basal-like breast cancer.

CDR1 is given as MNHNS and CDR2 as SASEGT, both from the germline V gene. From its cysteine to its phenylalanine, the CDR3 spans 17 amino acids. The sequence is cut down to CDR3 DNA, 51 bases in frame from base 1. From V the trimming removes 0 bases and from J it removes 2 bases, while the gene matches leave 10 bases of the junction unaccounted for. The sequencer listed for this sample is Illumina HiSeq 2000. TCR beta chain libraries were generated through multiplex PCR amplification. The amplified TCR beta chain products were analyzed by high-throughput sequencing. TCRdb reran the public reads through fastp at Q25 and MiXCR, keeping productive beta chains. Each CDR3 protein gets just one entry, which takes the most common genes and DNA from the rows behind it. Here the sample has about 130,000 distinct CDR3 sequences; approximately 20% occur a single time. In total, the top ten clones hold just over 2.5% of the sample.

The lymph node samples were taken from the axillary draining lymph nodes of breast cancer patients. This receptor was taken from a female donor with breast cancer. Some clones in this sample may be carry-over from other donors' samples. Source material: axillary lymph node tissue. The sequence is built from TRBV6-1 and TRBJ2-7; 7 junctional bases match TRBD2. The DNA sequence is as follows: TGTGCCAGCAGTGAAGCCTACACCGGGACTACCCCCTACGAGCAGTACTTC. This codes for CASSEAYTGTTPYEQYF.